The rows below give T cell receptor beta chains drawn from one sample of a study of shared clonotypes between healthy human individuals. Assay used: immunoSEQ multiplex PCR; TCRdb lists only in-frame clones, some missing. The sample includes roughly 500,000 clones, 60% to 85% of them seen just once. What was sequenced was PBMCs. The receptors were sampled from a woman aged 40 to 55 in good health. Some clones in this sample may be carry-over from other donors' samples. CDR3s include the opening cysteine and the closing phenylalanine or tryptophan. D genes are given only for firm matches. Expanded clones are given a class, and other clones once, few, many or no size at all.

J gene: TRBJ2-1; D gene: NA; V gene: TRBV18; clone size: NA; CDR3 protein: CASSPEGSSYNEQFF; CDR3 DNA: TGTGCCAGTTCACCGGAGGGGAGCTCCTACAATGAGCAGTTCTTC
J gene: TRBJ1-1; D gene: NA; V gene: TRBV18; clone size: NA; CDR3 protein: CASSPMTVGQAAEAFF; CDR3 DNA: TGTGCCAGCTCACCAATGACCGTGGGCCAGGCGGCTGAAGCTTTCTTT
J gene: TRBJ2-7; D gene: NA; V gene: TRBV7-2; clone size: NA; CDR3 protein: CASSLAIGVSYEQYF; CDR3 DNA: TGTGCCAGCAGCTTAGCCATAGGAGTCTCCTACGAGCAGTACTTC
J gene: TRBJ1-2; D gene: TRBD1; V gene: TRBV5-1; clone size: NA; CDR3 protein: CASSYRTGKSGDYGYTF; CDR3 DNA: TGCGCCAGCAGCTACCGGACAGGCAAGTCGGGTGACTATGGCTACACCTTC
J gene: TRBJ1-5; D gene: TRBD1; V gene: TRBV14; clone size: NA; CDR3 protein: CASSQDLRGTVAKQPQHF; CDR3 DNA: TGTGCCAGCAGCCAAGATCTCCGTGGGACAGTCGCAAAGCAGCCCCAGCATTTT
J gene: TRBJ2-1; D gene: NA; V gene: TRBV19; clone size: NA; CDR3 protein: CASSVNSGRTNEQFF; CDR3 DNA: TGTGCCAGTAGTGTCAATAGCGGTCGCACAAATGAGCAGTTCTTC
J gene: TRBJ2-2; D gene: NA; V gene: TRBV19; clone size: NA; CDR3 protein: CASSSPRGIRPNTGELFF; CDR3 DNA: TGTGCCAGTAGTTCGCCCAGGGGAATCCGGCCGAACACCGGGGAGCTGTTTTTT
J gene: TRBJ2-3; D gene: TRBD2; V gene: TRBV28; clone size: NA; CDR3 protein: CASRTGTSGRTDTQYF; CDR3 DNA: TGTGCCAGCAGAACCGGGACTAGCGGCCGCACAGATACGCAGTATTTT
J gene: TRBJ2-7; D gene: TRBD1; V gene: TRBV6-1; clone size: once; CDR3 protein: CASRGTGPYEQYF; CDR3 DNA: TGTGCCAGCAGAGGGACAGGACCCTACGAGCAGTACTTC
J gene: TRBJ1-1; D gene: NA; V gene: TRBV4-1; clone size: NA; CDR3 protein: CASRPSLGTEAFF; CDR3 DNA: TGCGCCAGCAGGCCCTCTTTGGGCACTGAAGCTTTCTTT
J gene: TRBJ2-7; D gene: NA; V gene: TRBV29-1; clone size: NA; CDR3 protein: CSVAWDEQYF; CDR3 DNA: TGCAGCGTTGCTTGGGACGAGCAGTACTTC
J gene: TRBJ2-3; D gene: NA; V gene: TRBV6-1; clone size: NA; CDR3 protein: CASSDRATDTQYF; CDR3 DNA: TGTGCCAGCAGTGACAGGGCCACAGATACGCAGTATTTT
J gene: TRBJ2-1; D gene: TRBD1; V gene: TRBV6-5; clone size: NA; CDR3 protein: CASRDRVLSYNEQFF; CDR3 DNA: TGTGCCAGCAGGGACAGGGTACTTTCCTACAATGAGCAGTTCTTC
J gene: TRBJ2-7; D gene: TRBD2; V gene: TRBV4-2; clone size: NA; CDR3 protein: CASSQGEAAGGSYEQYF; CDR3 DNA: TGTGCCAGCAGCCAGGGTGAGGCAGCGGGAGGCTCCTACGAGCAGTACTTC
J gene: TRBJ2-1; D gene: NA; V gene: TRBV5-1; clone size: NA; CDR3 protein: CASSSPSGRPTYSEQFF; CDR3 DNA: TGCGCCAGCAGCTCCCCTTCGGGGAGGCCCACCTACAGTGAGCAGTTCTTC
J gene: TRBJ2-5; D gene: NA; V gene: TRBV11-2; clone size: once; CDR3 protein: CASSFRAPGTQYF; CDR3 DNA: TGTGCCAGCAGCTTCAGAGCTCCGGGGACCCAGTACTTC
J gene: TRBJ2-7; D gene: TRBD1; V gene: TRBV6-1; clone size: NA; CDR3 protein: CASSEGTFRLGTGPRNVYF; CDR3 DNA: TGTGCCAGCAGTGAAGGGACTTTTAGGTTAGGGACAGGGCCCCGGAATGTGTACTTC